The rows below give T cell receptor beta chains drawn from one sample of a study of CD8 T cells in Susac syndrome. Each CDR3 protein gets one entry after TCRdb re-called the immunoSEQ multiplex PCR reads with MiXCR. The sample carries about 120,000 distinct CDR3 sequences, 94% recorded once. Sample: CD4+ T cells from PBMCs. The receptors derive from a human donor in good health. The CDR3 runs from the conserved cysteine through the conserved F or W. A D gene is named only where the DNA matches it firmly.

13,TRBV5-8,NA,TRBJ2-7,CASSLRVGYEQYF
14,TRBV7-2,NA,TRBJ1-2,CASTLGRGGYGYTF
15,TRBV4-1,NA,TRBJ2-1,CASSQDQAHYNEQFF
15,TRBV7-9,NA,TRBJ1-2,CASSLASQESYGYTF
14,TRBV5-1,NA,TRBJ2-1,CASSLVDWNNEQFF
15,TRBV10-3,TRBD2,TRBJ2-1,CAIGPGLAVPNEQFF
12,TRBV18,NA,TRBJ2-1,CASSRENNEQFF
8,TRBV19,NA,TRBJ2-1,CAPGEQFF
14,TRBV6-5,NA,TRBJ2-5,CASSYSGSQETQYF
15,TRBV28,NA,TRBJ1-1,CASSLAGYLNTEAFF
13,TRBV9,NA,TRBJ1-2,CASSAPGIYGYTF
13,TRBV20-1,NA,TRBJ2-1,CSAGGEPLNEQFF
13,TRBV2,NA,TRBJ2-1,CASSEARFNEQFF
15,TRBV7-9,NA,TRBJ2-5,CASSLARQFQETQYF
14,TRBV2,TRBD1,TRBJ2-7,CASSLQGTPYEQYF
16,TRBV5-1,TRBD1,TRBJ1-1,CASSIRPTGVNTEAFF
14,TRBV3-1,TRBD1,TRBJ2-7,CASSRDRVVAEQYF
13,TRBV9,NA,TRBJ2-3,CASSVVAADTQYF
15,TRBV3-1,TRBD2,TRBJ2-1,CASSQDSGAYNEQFF
16,TRBV19,TRBD2,TRBJ2-7,CASSKGSGRTYYEQYF